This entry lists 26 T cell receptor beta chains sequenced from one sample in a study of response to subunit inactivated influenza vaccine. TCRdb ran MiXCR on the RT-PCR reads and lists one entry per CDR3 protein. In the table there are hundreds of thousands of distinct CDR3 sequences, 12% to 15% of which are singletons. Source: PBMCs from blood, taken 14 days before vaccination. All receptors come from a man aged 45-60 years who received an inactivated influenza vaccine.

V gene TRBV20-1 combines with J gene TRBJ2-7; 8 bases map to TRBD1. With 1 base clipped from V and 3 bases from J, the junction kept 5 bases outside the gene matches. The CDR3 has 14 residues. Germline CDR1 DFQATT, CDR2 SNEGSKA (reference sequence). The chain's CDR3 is CSARVQGAFYEQYF. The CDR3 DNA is TGCAGTGCTAGAGTGCAGGGGGCCTTCTACGAGCAGTACTTC.

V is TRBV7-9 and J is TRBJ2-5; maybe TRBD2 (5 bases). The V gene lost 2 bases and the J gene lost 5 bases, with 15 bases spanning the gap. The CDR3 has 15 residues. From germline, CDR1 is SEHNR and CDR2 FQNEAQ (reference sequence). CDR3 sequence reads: CASSLNGELGETQYF. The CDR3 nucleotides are TGTGCCAGCAGCTTAAACGGGGAGCTGGGGGAGACCCAGTACTTC.

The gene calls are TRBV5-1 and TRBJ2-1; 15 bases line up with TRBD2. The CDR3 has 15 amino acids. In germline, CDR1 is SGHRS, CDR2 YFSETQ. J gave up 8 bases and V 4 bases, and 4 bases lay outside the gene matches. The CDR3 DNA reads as TGCGCCAGCAGCGTGGGACTAGCGGGGGGTGATGAGCAGTTCTTC. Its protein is CASSVGLAGGDEQFF.

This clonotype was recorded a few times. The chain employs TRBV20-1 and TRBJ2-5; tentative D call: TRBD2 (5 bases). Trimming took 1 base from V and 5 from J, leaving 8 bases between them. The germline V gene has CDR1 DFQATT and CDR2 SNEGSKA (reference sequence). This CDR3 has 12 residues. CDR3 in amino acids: CSARVRDETQYF. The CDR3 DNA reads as TGCAGTGCTAGAGTACGGGATGAGACCCAGTACTTC.

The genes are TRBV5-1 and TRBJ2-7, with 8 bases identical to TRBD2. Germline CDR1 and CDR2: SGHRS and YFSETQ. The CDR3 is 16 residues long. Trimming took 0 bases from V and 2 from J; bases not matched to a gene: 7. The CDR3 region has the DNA TGCGCCAGCAGCTTGGCGGGAGGGGGGGCGACCTACGAGCAGTACTTC. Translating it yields CASSLAGGGATYEQYF.

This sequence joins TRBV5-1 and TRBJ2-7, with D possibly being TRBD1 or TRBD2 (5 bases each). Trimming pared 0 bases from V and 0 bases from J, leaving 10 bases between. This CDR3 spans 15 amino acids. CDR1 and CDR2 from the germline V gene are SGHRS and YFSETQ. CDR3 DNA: TGCGCCAGCAGCTTGGAACCAGGGAGCTCCTACGAGCAGTACTTC. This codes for CASSLEPGSSYEQYF.

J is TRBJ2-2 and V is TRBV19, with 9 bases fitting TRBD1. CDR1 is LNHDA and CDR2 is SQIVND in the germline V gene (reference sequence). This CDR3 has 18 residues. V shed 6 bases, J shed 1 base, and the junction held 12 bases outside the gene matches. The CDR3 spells CASSTSGQGFKNTGELFF. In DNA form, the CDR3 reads TGTGCCAGTAGCACCTCTGGACAGGGGTTCAAGAACACCGGGGAGCTGTTTTTT.

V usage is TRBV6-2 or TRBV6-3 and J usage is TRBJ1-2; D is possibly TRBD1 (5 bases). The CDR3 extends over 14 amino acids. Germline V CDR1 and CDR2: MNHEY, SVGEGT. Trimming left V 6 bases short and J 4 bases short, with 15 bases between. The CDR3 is CASSLGEGPYGYTF. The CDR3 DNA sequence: TGTGCCAGCAGCCTCGGGGAGGGGCCCTATGGCTACACCTTC.

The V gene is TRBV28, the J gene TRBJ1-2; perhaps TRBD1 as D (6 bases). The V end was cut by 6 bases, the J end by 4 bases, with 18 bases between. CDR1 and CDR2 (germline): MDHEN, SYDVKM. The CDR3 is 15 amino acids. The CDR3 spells CASRKSMDRLYGYTF. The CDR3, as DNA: TGTGCCAGCAGAAAATCCATGGACAGACTCTATGGCTACACCTTC.

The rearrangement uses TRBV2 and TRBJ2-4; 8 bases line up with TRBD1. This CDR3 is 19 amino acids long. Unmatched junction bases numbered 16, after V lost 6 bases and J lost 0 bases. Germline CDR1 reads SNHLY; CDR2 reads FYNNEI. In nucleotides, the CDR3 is TGTGCCAGCAGGAAAACCGGGACAGGTCCGATTCTAGCCAAAAACATTCAGTACTTC. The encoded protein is CASRKTGTGPILAKNIQYF.

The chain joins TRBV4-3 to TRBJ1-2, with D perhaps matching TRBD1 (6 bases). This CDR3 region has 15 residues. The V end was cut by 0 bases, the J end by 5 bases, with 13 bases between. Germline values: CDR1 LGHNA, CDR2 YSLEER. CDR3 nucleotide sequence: TGCGCCAGCAGCCAAGACCAGGGGCGAAGTTATGGCTACACCTTC. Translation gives CASSQDQGRSYGYTF.

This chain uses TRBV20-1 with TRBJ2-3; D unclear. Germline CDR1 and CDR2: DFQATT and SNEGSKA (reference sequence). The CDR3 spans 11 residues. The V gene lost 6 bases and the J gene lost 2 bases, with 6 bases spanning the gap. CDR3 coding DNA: TGCAGTGCCAAAATCACAGATACGCAGTATTTT. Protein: CSAKITDTQYF.

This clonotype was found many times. CDR3: CASSRISHLAGFADTQYF. In DNA, the CDR3 is TGTGCCAGCAGTCGAATCAGCCACCTAGCGGGGTTCGCAGATACGCAGTATTTT. The chain links TRBV25-1 to TRBJ2-3, with TRBD2 identical over 9 bases. The germline V gene encodes CDR1 MGHDK and CDR2 SYGVNS. V was clipped by 5 bases and J by 4 bases; unmatched bases: 16. CDR3 length: 18 amino acids.

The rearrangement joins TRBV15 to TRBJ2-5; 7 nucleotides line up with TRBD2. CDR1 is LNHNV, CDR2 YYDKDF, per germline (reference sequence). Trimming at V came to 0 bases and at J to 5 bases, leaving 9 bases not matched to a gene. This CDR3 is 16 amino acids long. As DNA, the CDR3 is TGTGCCACCAGCAGAGACCTATCGGGGGGTCACGAGACCCAGTACTTC. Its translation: CATSRDLSGGHETQYF.

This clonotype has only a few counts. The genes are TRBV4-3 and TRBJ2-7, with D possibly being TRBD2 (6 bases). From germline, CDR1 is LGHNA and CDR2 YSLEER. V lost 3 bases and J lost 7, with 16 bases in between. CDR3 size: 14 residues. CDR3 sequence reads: CASSHLGGSGEQYF. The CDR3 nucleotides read TGCGCCAGCAGCCATCTTGGGGGGAGTGGTGAGCAGTACTTC.

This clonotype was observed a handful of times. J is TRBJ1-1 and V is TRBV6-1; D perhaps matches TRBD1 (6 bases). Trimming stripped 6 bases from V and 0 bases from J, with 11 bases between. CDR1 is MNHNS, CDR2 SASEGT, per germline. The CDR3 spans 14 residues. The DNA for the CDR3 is TGTGCCAGCAGGACGACAGGAATGAACACTGAAGCTTTCTTT. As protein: CASRTTGMNTEAFF.

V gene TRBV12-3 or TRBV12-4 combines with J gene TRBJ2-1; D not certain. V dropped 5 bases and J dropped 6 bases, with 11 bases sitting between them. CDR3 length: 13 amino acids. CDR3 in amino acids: CASSLRTFNEQFF. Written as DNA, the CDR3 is TGTGCCAGCAGTCTAAGGACGTTCAATGAGCAGTTCTTC.

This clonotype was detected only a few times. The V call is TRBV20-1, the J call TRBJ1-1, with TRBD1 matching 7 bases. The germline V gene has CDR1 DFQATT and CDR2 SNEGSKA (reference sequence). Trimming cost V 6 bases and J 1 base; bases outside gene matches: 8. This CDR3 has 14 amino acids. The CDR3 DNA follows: TGCAGTGCCGACCCCCGGGACAGGAACACTGAAGCTTTCTTT. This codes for CSADPRDRNTEAFF.

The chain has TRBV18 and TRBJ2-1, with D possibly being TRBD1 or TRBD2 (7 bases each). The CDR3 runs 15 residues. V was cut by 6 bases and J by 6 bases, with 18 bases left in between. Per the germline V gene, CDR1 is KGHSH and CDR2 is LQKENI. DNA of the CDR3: TGTGCCAGCTCCCTCGCAGGGGGGGAGGTCAATGAGCAGTTCTTC. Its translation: CASSLAGGEVNEQFF. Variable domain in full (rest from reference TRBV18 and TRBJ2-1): NAGVMQNPRHLVRRRGQEARLRCSPMKGHSHVYWYRQLPEEGLKFMVYLQKENIIDESGMPKERFSAEFPKEGPSILRIQQVVRGDSAAYFCASSLAGGEVNEQFFGPGTRLTVL.

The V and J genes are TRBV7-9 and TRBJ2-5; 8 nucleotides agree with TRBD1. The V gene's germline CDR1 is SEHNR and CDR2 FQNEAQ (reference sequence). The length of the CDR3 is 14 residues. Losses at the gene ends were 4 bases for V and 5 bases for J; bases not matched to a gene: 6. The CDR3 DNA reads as TGTGCCAGCAGCTCGACAGGGGAGCGGGAGACCCAGTACTTC. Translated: CASSSTGERETQYF.

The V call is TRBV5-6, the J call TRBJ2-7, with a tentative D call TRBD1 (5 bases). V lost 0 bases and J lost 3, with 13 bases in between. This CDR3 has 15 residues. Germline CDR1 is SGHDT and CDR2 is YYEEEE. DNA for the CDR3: TGTGCCAGCAGCTTGGGACAGCCTGGGAACTACGAGCAGTACTTC. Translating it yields CASSLGQPGNYEQYF.

The CDR3 region has the DNA TGTGCCAGCAGTTTACTGAACCAGAACACCGGGGAGCTGTTTTTT. Protein product: CASSLLNQNTGELFF. The rearrangement links TRBV28 to TRBJ2-2; D gene uncertain. V shed 2 bases and J shed 1 base, with 8 bases lying between them. There are 15 residues in the CDR3. Looked up from germline, CDR1 is MDHEN and CDR2 is SYDVKM.

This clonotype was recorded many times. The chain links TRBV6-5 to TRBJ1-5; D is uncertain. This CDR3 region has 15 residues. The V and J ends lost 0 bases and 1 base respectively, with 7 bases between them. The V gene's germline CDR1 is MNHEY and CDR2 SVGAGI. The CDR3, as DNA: TGTGCCAGCAGTTACTCGAGGCAGAGCAATCAGCCCCAGCATTTT. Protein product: CASSYSRQSNQPQHF.

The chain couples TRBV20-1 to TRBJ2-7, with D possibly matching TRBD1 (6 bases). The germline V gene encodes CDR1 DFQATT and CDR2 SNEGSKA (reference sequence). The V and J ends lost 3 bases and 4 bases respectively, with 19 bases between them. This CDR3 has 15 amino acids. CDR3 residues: CSARESGTHQYEQYF. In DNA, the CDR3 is TGCAGTGCTAGGGAATCCGGGACACATCAATACGAGCAGTACTTC.

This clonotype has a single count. The CDR3 DNA reads as TGTGCCAGCAGCTTAGGGGACTCCGGTGGGACTGAAGCTTTCTTT. This encodes CASSLGDSGGTEAFF. This rearrangement joins TRBV7-6 to TRBJ1-1; possibly TRBD1 for D (5 bases). This CDR3 region has 15 residues. With 1 base removed from V and 5 bases from J, the gap between germline ends came to 14 bases. CDR1 and CDR2 (germline): SGHVS, FNYEAQ.

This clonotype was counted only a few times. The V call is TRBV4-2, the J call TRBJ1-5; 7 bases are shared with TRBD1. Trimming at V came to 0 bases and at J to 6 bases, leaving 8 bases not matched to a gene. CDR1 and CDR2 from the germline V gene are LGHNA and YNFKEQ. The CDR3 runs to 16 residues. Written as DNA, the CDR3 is TGTGCCAGCAGCCAAGATAGAGGGGGCGCGGGTCAGCCCCAGCATTTT. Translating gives CASSQDRGGAGQPQHF.